The following is a T cell receptor beta chain sequence with its context. What it recognizes is unknown. One end of the junction varies from germline; a read error may be responsible. The CDR3 is 13 residues long. From germline, CDR1 is SGHVS and CDR2 FQNEAQ. TCR beta cDNA was prepared out of around 460 ng total RNA by means of a constant-region primer. Researchers made the TCR beta libraries by running three nested multiplex PCR rounds with slightly modified ARM-PCR. The first two PCR rounds used TRBV1-TRBV30 primers with a Cbeta primer, nine to ten cycles each. In TCRdb, the multiplex PCR reads were re-called with MiXCR into one record per CDR3 protein. The sample includes some 46,000 distinct CDR3 sequences, roughly 74% seen only once; the top ten take 38%. Investigators took RNA and DNA out together from 20-30 mg of unsorted bulk tissue. Subjects presented with primary liver carcinoma managed by surgical resection.

The data were obtained in a study of tumor-infiltrating lymphocytes in primary liver carcinoma. Study-wide results and limits: Relative to blood, tumors carried a significantly larger fraction of the repertoire in their top 250 clones (p = 0.039).

Sequenced: tumor-adjacent normal liver tissue. V and J are TRBV7-8 and TRBJ1-5; weak D call: TRBD1 (6 bases). This TCR was recovered from a woman aged 25-40 years with primary liver carcinoma and hepatitis B virus infection. The CDR3 nucleotides read TGTGCCAACAGCGTGTCAGGGGTTCAGCCCCAGCATTTT. The encoded protein is CANSVSGVQPQHF.